The clone carrying this TCR beta chain showed up many times. Its antigen is undetermined. These data originate in a study of CD8 T cells in ankylosing spondylitis. Notes on the study in general: The disease-linked clones had a CD8+ phenotype and low blood frequencies. It was reported that disease-linked clones were significantly enriched in matched ankylosing spondylitis synovial fluid. Existing reports had already noted some motif variants in reactive arthritis synovial fluid and blood.

Quantitative barcoded 5'-RACE was used to prepare TCR beta libraries. TCRdb reanalysed the 5' RACE reads using MiXCR and keeps one entry per CDR3 protein. The table shows a few hundred thousand distinct CDR3 sequences, with roughly a quarter occurring only once. The receptor's source is a male donor with ankylosing spondylitis or in good health (not recorded which). The sequencing input was blood, either unsorted or a sorted T cell fraction (not recorded which).

CDR3 residues: CSVGRGEGRMADTQYF. CDR3 sequence (DNA): TGCAGCGTCGGCAGAGGGGAGGGTAGGATGGCAGATACGCAGTATTTT. The chain carries TRBV29-1 and TRBJ2-3, with TRBD2 matching 7 bases. After removal of 6 bases from V and 4 bases from J, the junction contained 16 bases not matched to a gene. CDR3 length: 16 residues. The germline V gene encodes CDR1 SQVTM and CDR2 ANQGSEA.